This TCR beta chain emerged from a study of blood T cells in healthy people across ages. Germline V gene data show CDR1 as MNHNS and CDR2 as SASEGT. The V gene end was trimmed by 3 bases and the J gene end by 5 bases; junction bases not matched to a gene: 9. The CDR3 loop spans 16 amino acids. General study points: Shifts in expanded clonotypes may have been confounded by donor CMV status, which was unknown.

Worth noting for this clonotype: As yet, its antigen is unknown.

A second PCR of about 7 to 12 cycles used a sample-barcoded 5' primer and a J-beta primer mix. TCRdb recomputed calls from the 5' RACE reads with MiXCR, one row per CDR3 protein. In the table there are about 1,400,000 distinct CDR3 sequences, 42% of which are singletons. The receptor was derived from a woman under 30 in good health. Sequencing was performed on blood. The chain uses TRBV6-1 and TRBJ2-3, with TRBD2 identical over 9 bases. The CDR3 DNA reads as TGTGCCAGCAGTGATCGGCTAGCGGGGTATCGAGATACGCAGTATTTT. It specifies CASSDRLAGYRDTQYF.